The present T cell receptor (beta chain) was sequenced within a study of T cells in Graves' hyperthyroidism and ophthalmopathy. Using RNA transcripts as the source, TCR beta CDR3 regions were amplified. The HTBI primer set served for first-round RT-PCR of the TCR CDR3. MiXCR was run by TCRdb on the multiplex PCR reads, yielding one entry per CDR3 protein. The sample has around 600,000 distinct CDR3 sequences, roughly 46% seen once; the top ten hold roughly 6.5%. Germline loops: CDR1 SGHTA, CDR2 FQGNSA. V was trimmed by 5 bases and J by 5 bases, leaving 13 bases between them. The CDR3 loop spans 13 amino acids.

The chain joins TRBV7-2 to TRBJ2-7; D ambiguous. This TCR came from an adult man with Graves' disease, either hyperthyroidism or ophthalmopathy (not recorded which). Input material: peripheral blood or thyroid tissue (not recorded which). The CDR3 spells CASSQKWSDEQYF. Here the CDR3 DNA reads TGTGCCAGCAGCCAGAAGTGGTCGGACGAGCAGTACTTC.